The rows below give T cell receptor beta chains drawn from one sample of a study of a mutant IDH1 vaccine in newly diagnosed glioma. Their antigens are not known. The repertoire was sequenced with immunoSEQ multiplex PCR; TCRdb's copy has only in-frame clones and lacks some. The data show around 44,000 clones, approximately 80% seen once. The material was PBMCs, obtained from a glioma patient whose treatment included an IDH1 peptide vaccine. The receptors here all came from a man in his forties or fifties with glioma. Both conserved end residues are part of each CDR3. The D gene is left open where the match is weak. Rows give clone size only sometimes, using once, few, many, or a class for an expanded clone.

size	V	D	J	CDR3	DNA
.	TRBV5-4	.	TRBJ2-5	CASSLEIDRSRTQYF	TGTGCCAGCAGCTTGGAAATAGACAGGAGCAGGACCCAGTACTTC
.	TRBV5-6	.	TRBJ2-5	CASSVDREGTQYF	TGTGCCAGCAGCGTGGACAGGGAGGGGACCCAGTACTTC
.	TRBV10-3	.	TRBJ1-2	CATSPTTVNYGYTF	TGTGCCACCTCCCCTACTACAGTGAACTATGGCTACACCTTC
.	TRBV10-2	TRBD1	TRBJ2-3	CATSTGTGGTDTQYF	TGCGCCACCTCGACCGGGACAGGGGGCACAGATACGCAGTATTTT
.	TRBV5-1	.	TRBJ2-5	CASSLEGETQYF	TGCGCCAGCAGCTTGGAGGGGGAGACCCAGTACTTC
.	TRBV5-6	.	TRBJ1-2	CASSRRKDGYTF	TGTGCCAGCAGCCGGAGGAAGGATGGCTACACCTTC
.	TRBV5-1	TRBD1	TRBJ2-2	CASSIPGQGRELFF	TGCGCCAGCAGCATACCGGGACAGGGACGAGAGCTGTTTTTT
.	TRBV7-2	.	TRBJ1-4	CASSGNRATNEKLFF	TGTGCCAGCTCTGGGAATCGGGCAACTAATGAAAAACTGTTTTTT
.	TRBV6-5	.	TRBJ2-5	CASSYSDPQALETQYF	TGTGCCAGCAGTTACTCGGACCCTCAGGCGTTAGAGACCCAGTACTTC
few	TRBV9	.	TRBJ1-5	CASSPEGGSYQPQHF	TGTGCCAGCAGCCCAGAGGGGGGTTCGTATCAGCCCCAGCATTTT
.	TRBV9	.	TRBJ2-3	CASSVEGASTDTQYF	TGTGCCAGCAGCGTTGAAGGGGCCAGCACAGATACGCAGTATTTT
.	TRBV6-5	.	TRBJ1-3	CASSPLVSGRNTIYF	TGTGCCAGCAGCCCCTTGGTCTCGGGGAGGAACACCATATATTTT
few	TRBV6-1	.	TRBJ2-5	CASSPKGGGETQYF	TGTGCCAGCAGCCCTAAGGGAGGGGGAGAGACCCAGTACTTC
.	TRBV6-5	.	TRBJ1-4	CASSYSGGLGEKLFF	TGTGCCAGCAGTTACTCAGGCGGGCTCGGTGAAAAACTGTTTTTT
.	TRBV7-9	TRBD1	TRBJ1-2	CASSFRDRAFGGYTF	TGTGCCAGCAGCTTCCGGGACAGGGCCTTCGGGGGCTACACCTTC
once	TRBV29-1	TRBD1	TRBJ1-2	CSVGKTGTNYGYTF	TGCAGCGTCGGAAAGACAGGGACTAACTATGGCTACACCTTC
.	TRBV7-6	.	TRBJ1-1	CASSYKTGLNTEAFF	TGTGCCAGCAGCTATAAGACAGGACTAAACACTGAAGCTTTCTTT
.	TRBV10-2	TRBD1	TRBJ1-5	CASSGGGQSQYQPQHF	TGCGCCAGCAGCGGGGGGGGACAGTCCCAATATCAGCCCCAGCATTTT
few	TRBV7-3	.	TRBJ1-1	CASSLGVGLNTEAFF	TGTGCCAGCAGCCTGGGGGTGGGGCTAAACACTGAAGCTTTCTTT